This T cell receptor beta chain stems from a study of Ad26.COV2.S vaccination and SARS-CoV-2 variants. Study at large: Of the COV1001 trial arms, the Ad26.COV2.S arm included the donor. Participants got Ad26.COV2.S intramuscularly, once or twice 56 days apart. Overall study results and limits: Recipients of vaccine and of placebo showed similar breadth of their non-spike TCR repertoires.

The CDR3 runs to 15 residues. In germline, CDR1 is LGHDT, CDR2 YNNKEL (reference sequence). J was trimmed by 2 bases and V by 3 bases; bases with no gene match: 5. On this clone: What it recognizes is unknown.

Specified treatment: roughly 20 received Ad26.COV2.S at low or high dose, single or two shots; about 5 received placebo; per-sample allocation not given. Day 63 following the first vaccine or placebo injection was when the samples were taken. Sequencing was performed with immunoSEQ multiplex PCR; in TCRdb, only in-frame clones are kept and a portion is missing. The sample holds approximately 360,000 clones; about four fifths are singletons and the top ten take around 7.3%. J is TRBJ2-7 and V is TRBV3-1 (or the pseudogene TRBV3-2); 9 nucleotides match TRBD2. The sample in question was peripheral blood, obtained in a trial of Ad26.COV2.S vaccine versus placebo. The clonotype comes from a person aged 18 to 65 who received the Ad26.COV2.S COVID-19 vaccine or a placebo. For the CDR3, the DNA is TGTGCCAGCAGCCAGAGCGGGAGGAGGGCCTACGAGCAGTACTTC. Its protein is CASSQSGRRAYEQYF.